A single sample gave rise to the 3 T cell receptor beta chains below, sequenced in a study of memory CD4+ T cells and cytomegalovirus serostatus. Produced via immunoSEQ multiplex PCR; TCRdb's table is partial and in-frame only. The table includes about 53,000 clones, roughly three quarters detected once. The sort gate was single viable CD3+CD4+CD8-CD45RO+ cells for memory CD4+ T cells. Sequencing was performed on memory CD4+ T cells from blood. These receptors all come from an adult in good health and CMV-seronegative.

This CDR3 reads CASSEPPQGGEETQYF. In DNA, the CDR3 is TGTGCCAGCAGCGAGCCTCCACAGGGGGGGGAAGAGACCCAGTACTTC. The gene calls are TRBV9 and TRBJ2-5, with TRBD1 as a possible D gene (8 bases). This CDR3 region has 16 residues. Trimming removed 3 bases at V and 3 bases at J, with 18 bases between. Per the germline V gene, CDR1 is SGDLS and CDR2 is YYNGEE. Full variable domain (missing parts from reference TRBV9 and TRBJ2-5): DSGVTQTPKHLITATGQRVTLRCSPRSGDLSVYWYQQSLDQGLQFLIQYYNGEERAKGNILERFSAQQFPDLHSELNLSSLELGDSALYFCASSEPPQGGEETQYFGPGTRLLVL.

V and J are TRBV12-5 and TRBJ1-1, with TRBD1 matching 10 bases. This CDR3 spans 15 amino acids. V shed 6 bases and J 5 bases; nucleotides not matched to a gene: 9. The V gene's germline CDR1 is LGHNT and CDR2 FRNRAP. The CDR3 DNA reads as TGTGCTAGTGGCCCCTCGACAGGGGGCGTTACTGAAGCTTTCTTT. This translates into CASGPSTGGVTEAFF.

The chain combines TRBV9 with TRBJ2-6; D remains ambiguous. Per germline, CDR1 SGDLS and CDR2 YYNGEE. V lost 2 bases and J 1 base, leaving 7 bases between the germline ends. The CDR3 sequence is 15 residues long. CDR3 sequence reads: CASSVVLSGANVLTF. In DNA, the CDR3 is TGTGCCAGCAGCGTCGTTCTTTCTGGGGCCAACGTCCTGACTTTC.